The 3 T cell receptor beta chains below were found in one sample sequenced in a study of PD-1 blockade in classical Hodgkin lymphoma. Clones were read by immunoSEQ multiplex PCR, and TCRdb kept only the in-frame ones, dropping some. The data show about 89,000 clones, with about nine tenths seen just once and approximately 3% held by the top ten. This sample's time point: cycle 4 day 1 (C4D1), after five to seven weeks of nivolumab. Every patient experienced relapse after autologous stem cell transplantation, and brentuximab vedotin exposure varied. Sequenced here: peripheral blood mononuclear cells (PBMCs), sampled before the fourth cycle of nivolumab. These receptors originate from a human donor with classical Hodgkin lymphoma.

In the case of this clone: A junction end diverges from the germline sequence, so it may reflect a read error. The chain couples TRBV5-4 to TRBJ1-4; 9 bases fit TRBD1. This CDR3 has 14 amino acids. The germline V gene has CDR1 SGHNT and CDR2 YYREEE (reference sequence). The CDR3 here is CASSQDGTGRKLFF. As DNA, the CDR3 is TGCGCCAGCAGCCAAGATGGGACAGGGCGAAAACTGTTTTTT.

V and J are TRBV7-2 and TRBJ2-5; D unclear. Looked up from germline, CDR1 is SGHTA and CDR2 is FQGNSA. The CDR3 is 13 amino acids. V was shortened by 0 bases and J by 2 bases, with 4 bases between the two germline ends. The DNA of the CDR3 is TGTGCCAGCAGCTTAGCGGTGCAAGAGACCCAGTACTTC. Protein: CASSLAVQETQYF.

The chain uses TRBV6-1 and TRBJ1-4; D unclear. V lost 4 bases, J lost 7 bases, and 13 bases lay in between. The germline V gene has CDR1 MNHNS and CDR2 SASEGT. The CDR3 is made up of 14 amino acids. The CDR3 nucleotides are TGTGCCAGCAGTGTCATATCGGATACTGAAAAACTGTTTTTT. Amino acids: CASSVISDTEKLFF.